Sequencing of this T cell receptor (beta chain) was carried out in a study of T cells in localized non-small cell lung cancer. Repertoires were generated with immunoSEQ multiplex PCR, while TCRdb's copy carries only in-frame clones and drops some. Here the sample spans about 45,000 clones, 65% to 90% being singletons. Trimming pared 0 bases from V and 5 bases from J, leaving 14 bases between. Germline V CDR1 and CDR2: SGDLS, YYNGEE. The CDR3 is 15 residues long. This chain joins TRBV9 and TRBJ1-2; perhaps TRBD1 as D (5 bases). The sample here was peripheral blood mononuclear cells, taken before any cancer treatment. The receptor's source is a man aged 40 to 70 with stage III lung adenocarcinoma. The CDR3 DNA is TGTGCCAGCAGCGTAGGGGGAGGGGAGGGATATGGCTACACCTTC. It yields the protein CASSVGGGEGYGYTF.